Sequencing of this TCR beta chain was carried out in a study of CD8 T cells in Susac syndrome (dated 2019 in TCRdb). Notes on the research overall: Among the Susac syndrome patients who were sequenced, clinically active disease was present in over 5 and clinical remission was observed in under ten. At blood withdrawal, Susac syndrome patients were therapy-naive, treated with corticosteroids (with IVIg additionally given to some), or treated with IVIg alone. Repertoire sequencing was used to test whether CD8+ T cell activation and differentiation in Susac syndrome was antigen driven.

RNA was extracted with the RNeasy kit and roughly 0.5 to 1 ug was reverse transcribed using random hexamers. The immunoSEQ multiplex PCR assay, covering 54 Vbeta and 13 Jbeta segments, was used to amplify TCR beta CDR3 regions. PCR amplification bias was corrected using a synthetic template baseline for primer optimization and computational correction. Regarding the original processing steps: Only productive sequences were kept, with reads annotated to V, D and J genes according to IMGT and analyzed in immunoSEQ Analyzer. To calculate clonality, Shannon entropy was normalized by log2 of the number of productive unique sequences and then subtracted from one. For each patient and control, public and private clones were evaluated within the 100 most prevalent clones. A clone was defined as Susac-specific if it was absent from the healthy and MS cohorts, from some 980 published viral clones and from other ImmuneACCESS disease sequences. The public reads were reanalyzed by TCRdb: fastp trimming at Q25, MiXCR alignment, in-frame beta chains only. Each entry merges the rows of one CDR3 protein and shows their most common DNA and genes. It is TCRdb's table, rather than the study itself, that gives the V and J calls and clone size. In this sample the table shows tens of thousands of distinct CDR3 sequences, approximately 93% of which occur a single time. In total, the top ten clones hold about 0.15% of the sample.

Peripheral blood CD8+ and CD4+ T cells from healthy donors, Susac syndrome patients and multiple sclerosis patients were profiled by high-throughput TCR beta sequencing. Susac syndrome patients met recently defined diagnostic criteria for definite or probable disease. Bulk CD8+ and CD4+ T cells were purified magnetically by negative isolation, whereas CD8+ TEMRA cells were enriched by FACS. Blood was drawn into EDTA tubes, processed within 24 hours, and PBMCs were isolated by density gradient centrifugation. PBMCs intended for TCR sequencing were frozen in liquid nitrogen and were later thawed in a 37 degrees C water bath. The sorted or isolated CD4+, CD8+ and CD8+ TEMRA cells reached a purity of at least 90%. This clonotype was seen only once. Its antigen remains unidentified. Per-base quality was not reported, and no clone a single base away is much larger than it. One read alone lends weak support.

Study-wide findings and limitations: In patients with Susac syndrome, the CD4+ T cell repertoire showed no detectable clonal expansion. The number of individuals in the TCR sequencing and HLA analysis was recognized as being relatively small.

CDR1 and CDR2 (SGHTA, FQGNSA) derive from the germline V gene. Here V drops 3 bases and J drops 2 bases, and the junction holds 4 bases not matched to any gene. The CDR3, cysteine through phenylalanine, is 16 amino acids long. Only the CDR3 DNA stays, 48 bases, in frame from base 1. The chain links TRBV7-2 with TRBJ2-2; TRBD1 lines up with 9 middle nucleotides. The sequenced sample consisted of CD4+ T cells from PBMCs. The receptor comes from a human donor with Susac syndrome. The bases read TGTGCCAGCAGCTTTGGACAGGGGAAAAACACCGGGGAGCTGTTTTTT. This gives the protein CASSFGQGKNTGELFF.